The clone carrying this TCR beta chain was detected only a few times. Antigen: not known. Trimming removed 1 base at V and 3 bases at J, with 7 bases between. CDR1 is LGHNA, CDR2 YSLEER, per germline. The CDR3 has 13 amino acids. This sample was taken from a study of vaccination effects on CD4 cells after COVID-19. Study summary: Sequencing followed a ViraFEST assay step that expanded antigen-specific CD4+ T cells with viral peptide pools. General study findings and limits: Sampling in the study covered few convalescent patients and included no early post-infection timepoints. After vaccination of healthy people, only 1 of 255 vaccine-induced clones cross-reacted with common cold coronaviruses.

It was after roughly 11 days of culture that CD4+ T cells were isolated. TCRdb's table, derived via immunoSEQ multiplex PCR, lists solely in-frame clones and lacks some. The data contain tens of thousands of clones, 65% to 80% of them seen just once; the ten biggest clones take up roughly 11%. This specimen was CD4+ T cells from PBMCs cultured without peptide, taken before COVID-19 vaccination. The receptor was isolated from a human donor who received a COVID-19 vaccine. The V and J genes are TRBV4-3 and TRBJ2-7, with D hard to call. The CDR3 loop is CASSQVRFYEQYF. The CDR3, as DNA: TGCGCCAGCAGCCAAGTCAGGTTCTACGAGCAGTACTTC.